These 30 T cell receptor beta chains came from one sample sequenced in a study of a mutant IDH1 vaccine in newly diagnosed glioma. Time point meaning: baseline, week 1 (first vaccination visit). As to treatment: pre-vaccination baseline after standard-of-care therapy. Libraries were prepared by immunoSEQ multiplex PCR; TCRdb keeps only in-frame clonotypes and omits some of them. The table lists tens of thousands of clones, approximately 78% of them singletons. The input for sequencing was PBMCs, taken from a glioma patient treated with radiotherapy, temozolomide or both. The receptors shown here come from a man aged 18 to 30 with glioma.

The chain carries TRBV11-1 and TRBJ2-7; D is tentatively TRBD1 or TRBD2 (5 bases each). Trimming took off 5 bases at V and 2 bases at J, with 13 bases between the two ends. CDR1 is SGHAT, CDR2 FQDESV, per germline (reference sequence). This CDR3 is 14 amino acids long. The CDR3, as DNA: TGTGCCAGCAGCATCTCCCGGGGCCCCTACGAGCAGTACTTC. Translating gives CASSISRGPYEQYF.

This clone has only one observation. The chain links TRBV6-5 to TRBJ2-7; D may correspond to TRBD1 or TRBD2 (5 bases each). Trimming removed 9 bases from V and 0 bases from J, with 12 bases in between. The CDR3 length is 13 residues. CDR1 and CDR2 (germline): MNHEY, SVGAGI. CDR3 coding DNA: TGTGCCAGTAAGGGACGCAGCTCCTACGAGCAGTACTTC. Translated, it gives CASKGRSSYEQYF.

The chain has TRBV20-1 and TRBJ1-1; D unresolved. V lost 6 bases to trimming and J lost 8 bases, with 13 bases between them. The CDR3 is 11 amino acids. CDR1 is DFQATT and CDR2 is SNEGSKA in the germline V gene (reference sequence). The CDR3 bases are TGCAGTGCCCAAAGCCTTGTCGAAGCTTTCTTT. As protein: CSAQSLVEAFF.

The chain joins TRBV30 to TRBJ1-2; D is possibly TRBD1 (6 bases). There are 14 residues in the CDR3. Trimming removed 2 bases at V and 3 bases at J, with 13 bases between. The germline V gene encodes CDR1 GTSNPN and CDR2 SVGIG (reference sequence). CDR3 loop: CAWSHGAGDYGYTF. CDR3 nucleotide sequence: TGTGCCTGGAGTCACGGGGCAGGGGACTATGGCTACACCTTC.

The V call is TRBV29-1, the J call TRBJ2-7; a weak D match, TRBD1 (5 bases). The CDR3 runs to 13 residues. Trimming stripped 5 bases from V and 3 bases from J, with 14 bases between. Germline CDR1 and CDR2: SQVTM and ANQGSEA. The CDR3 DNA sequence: TGCAGCGTTAAGGGGCTCGATTACTACGAGCAGTACTTC. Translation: CSVKGLDYYEQYF.

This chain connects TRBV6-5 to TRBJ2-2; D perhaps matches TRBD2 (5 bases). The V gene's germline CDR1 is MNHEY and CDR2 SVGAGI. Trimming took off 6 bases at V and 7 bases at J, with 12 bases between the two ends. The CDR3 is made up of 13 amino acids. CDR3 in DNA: TGTGCCAGCAGAGGGCTAGCCGGCGGGGAGCTGTTTTTT. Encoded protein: CASRGLAGGELFF.

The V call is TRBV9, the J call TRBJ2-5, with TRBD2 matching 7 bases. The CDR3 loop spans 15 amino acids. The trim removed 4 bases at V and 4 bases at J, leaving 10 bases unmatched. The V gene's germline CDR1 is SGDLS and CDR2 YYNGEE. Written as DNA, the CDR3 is TGTGCCAGCAGCAGGGGCGACGGGGGGAGAGAGACCCAGTACTTC. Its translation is CASSRGDGGRETQYF. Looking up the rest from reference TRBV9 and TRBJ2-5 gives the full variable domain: DSGVTQTPKHLITATGQRVTLRCSPRSGDLSVYWYQQSLDQGLQFLIQYYNGEERAKGNILERFSAQQFPDLHSELNLSSLELGDSALYFCASSRGDGGRETQYFGPGTRLLVL.

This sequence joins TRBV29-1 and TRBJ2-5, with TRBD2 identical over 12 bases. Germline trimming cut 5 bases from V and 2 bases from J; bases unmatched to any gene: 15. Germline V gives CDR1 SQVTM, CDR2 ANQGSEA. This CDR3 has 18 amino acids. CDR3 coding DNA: TGCAGCGTTACTTATTGGACTAGCGGGACGCGCCCTCAAGAGACCCAGTACTTC. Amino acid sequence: CSVTYWTSGTRPQETQYF.

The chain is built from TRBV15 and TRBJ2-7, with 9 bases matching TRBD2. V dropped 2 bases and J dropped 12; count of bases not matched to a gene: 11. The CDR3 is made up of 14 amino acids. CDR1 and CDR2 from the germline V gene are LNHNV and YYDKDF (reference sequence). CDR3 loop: CATSRTPLAGSRYF. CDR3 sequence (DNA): TGTGCCACCAGCAGAACGCCCCTAGCGGGATCGCGGTACTTC.

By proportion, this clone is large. CDR3 DNA: TGTGCCTGGGACTTCCAATCGGGGACTGAAGCTTTCTTT. Translated: CAWDFQSGTEAFF. The chain is built from TRBV30 and TRBJ1-1; D call uncertain. Germline V gene data show CDR1 as GTSNPN and CDR2 as SVGIG (reference sequence). The CDR3 totals 13 residues. Trimming removed 5 bases from V and 5 bases from J, with 15 bases in between.

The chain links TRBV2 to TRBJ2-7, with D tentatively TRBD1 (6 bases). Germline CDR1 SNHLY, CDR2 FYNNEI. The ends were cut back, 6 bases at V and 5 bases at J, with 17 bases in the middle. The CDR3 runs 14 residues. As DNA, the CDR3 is TGTGCCAGCAGCCCCGAGGCAGGGGCAAACGAGCAGTACTTC. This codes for CASSPEAGANEQYF.

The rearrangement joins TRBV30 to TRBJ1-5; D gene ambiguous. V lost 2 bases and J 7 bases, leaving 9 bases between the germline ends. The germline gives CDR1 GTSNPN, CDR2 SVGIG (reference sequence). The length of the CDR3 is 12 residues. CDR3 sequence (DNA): TGTGCCTGGAGTTGGGCCGCGCAGCCCCAGCATTTT. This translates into CAWSWAAQPQHF.

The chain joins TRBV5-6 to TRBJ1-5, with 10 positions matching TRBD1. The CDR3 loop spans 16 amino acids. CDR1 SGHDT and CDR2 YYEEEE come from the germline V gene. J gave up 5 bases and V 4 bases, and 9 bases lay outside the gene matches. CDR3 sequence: CASSRMDRGEDQPQHF. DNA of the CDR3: TGTGCCAGCAGCCGGATGGACAGGGGGGAGGATCAGCCCCAGCATTTT.

The CDR3 protein is CASTDRTNEKLFF. The CDR3 region has the DNA TGTGCCAGCACCGACAGGACTAATGAAAAACTGTTTTTT. V usage is TRBV5-4 and J usage is TRBJ1-4, with D tentatively TRBD1 (6 bases). The CDR3 loop spans 13 amino acids. V lost 6 bases to trimming and J lost 2 bases, with 8 bases between them. The germline CDR1 and CDR2 sequences are SGHNT and YYREEE (reference sequence). Full variable domain (outside the CDR3, taken from reference TRBV5-4 and TRBJ1-4): ETGVTQSPTHLIKTRGQQVTLRCSSQSGHNTVSWYQQALGQGPQFIFQYYREEENGRGNFPPRFSGLQFPNYSSELNVNALELDDSALYLCASTDRTNEKLFFGSGTQLSVL.

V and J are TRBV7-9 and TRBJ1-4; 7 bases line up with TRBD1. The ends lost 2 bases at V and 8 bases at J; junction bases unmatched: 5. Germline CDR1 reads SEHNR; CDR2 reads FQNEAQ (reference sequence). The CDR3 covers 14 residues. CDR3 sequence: CASSLPGTAEKLFF. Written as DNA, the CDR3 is TGTGCCAGCAGCTTACCGGGGACAGCCGAAAAACTGTTTTTT. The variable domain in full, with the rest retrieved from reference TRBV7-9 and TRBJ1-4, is DTGVSQNPRHKITKRGQNVTFRCDPISEHNRLYWYRQTLGQGPEFLTYFQNEAQLEKSRLLSDRFSAERPKGSFSTLEIQRTEQGDSAMYLCASSLPGTAEKLFFGSGTQLSVL.

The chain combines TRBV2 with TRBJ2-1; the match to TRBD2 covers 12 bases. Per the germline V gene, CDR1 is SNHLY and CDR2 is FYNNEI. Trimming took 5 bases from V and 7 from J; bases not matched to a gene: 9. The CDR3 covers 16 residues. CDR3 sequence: CASSPPGLAGGNEQFF. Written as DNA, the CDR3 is TGTGCCAGCAGTCCACCGGGACTAGCGGGTGGAAATGAGCAGTTCTTC.

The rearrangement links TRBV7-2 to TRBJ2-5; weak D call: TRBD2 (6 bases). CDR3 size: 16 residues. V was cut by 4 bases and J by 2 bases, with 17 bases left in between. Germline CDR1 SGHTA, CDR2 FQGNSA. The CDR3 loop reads CASSSSALANQETQYF. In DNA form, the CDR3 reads TGTGCCAGCAGCTCCTCCGCTCTAGCGAATCAAGAGACCCAGTACTTC.

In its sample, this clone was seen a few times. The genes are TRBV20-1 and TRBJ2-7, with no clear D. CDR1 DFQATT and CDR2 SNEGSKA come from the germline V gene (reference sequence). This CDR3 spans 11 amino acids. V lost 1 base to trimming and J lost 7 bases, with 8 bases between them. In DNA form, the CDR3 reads TGCAGTGCTAGAGGGGCCGGGGAGCAGTACTTC. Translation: CSARGAGEQYF.

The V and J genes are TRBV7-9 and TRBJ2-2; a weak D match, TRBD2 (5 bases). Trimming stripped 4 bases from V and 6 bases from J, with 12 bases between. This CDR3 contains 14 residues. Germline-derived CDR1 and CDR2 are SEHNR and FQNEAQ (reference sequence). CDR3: CASSSHGVAGELFF. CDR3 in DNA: TGTGCCAGCAGCTCGCACGGGGTGGCCGGGGAGCTGTTTTTT. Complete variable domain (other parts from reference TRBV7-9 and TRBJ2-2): DTGVSQNPRHKITKRGQNVTFRCDPISEHNRLYWYRQTLGQGPEFLTYFQNEAQLEKSRLLSDRFSAERPKGSFSTLEIQRTEQGDSAMYLCASSSHGVAGELFFGEGSRLTVL.

This CDR3 reads CSARGASVQYF. The CDR3 DNA is TGCAGTGCTAGGGGGGCTAGTGTGCAGTATTTT. V and J are TRBV20-1 and TRBJ2-3; perhaps TRBD1 as D (6 bases). CDR3 length equals 11 residues. Per germline, CDR1 DFQATT and CDR2 SNEGSKA (reference sequence). The ends were cut back, 3 bases at V and 11 bases at J, with 12 bases in the middle.

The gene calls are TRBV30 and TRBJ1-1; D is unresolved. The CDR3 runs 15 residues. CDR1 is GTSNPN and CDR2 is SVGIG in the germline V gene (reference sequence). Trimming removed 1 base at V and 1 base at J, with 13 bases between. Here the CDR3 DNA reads TGTGCCTGGAGTGAGGATCTTCGACAGAACACTGAAGCTTTCTTT. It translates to CAWSEDLRQNTEAFF.

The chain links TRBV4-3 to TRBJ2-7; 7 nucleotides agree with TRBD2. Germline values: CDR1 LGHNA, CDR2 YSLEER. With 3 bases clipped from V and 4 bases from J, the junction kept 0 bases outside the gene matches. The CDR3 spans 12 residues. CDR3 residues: CASSQGGYEQYF. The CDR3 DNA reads TGCGCCAGCAGCCAGGGGGGGTACGAGCAGTACTTC.

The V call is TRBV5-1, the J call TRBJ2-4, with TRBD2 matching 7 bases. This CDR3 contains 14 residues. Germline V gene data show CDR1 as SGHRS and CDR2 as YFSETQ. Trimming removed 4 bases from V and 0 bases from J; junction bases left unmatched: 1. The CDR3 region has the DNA TGCGCCAGCAGCGGGGGGGGAGCCAAAAACATTCAGTACTTC. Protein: CASSGGGAKNIQYF.

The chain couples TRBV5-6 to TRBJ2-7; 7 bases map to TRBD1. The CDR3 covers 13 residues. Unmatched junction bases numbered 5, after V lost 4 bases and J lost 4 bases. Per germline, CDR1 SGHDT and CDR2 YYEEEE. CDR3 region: CASSNRDSYEQYF. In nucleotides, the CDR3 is TGTGCCAGCAGCAACCGGGACAGTTACGAGCAGTACTTC.

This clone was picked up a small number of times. The CDR3 bases are TGTGCCAGCAGTGAGTCTGGGACAGGGAATGAAAAACTGTTTTTT. Amino acid sequence: CASSESGTGNEKLFF. The gene calls are TRBV25-1 and TRBJ1-4; TRBD1 matches at 9 bases. The germline CDR1 and CDR2 sequences are MGHDK and SYGVNS. The junction had 4 bases not matched to a gene; V was cut back by 3 bases and J by 5 bases. The CDR3 totals 15 residues. Supplemented by reference TRBV25-1 and TRBJ1-4, the full variable domain reads EADIYQTPRYLVIGTGKKITLECSQTMGHDKMYWYQQDPGMELHLIHYSYGVNSTEKGDLSSESTVSRIRTEHFPLTLESARPSHTSQYLCASSESGTGNEKLFFGSGTQLSVL.

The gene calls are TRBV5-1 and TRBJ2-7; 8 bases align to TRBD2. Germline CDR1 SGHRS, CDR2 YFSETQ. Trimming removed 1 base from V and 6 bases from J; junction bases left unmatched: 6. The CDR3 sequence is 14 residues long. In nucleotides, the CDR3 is TGCGCCAGCAGCTTGTCTGGACTAGCTATCGAGCAGTACTTC. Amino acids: CASSLSGLAIEQYF.

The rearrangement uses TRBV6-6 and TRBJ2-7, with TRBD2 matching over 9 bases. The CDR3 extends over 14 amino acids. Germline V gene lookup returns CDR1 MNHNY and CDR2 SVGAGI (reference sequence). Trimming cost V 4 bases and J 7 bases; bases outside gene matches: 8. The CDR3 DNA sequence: TGTGCCAGCAGTTTTGCGGGAGGGGGGAGAGAGCAGTACTTC. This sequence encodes CASSFAGGGREQYF.

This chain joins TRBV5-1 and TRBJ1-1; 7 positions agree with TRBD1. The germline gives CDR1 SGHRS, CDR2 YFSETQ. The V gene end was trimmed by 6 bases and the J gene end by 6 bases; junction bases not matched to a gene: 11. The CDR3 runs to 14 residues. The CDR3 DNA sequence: TGCGCCAGCAATCGGCTGGGCAGGGGGTCTGAAGCTTTCTTT. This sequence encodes CASNRLGRGSEAFF.

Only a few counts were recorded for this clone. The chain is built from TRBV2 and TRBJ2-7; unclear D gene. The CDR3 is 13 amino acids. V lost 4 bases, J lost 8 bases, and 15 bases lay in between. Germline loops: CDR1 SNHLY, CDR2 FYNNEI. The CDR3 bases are TGTGCCAGCAGTGGTATGAGTTTCAAGCAGCAGTACTTC. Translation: CASSGMSFKQQYF.

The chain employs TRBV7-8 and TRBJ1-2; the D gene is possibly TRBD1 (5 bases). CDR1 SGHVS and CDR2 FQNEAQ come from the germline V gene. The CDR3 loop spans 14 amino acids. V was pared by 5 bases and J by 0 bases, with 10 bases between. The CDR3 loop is CASSPDRSNYGYTF. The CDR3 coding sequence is TGTGCCAGCAGCCCCGACAGATCTAACTATGGCTACACCTTC.